The 2 T cell receptor beta chains reported below all come from one sample, sequenced in a study of shared clonotypes between healthy human individuals. Assay used: immunoSEQ multiplex PCR; TCRdb lists only in-frame clones, some missing. Of 2 million to 2.5 million clones listed, 95% are singletons. The sequencing sample was made of naive CD4+ T cells sorted from blood. Documented subset: CD45RA+ positively selected. The receptor set was obtained from a man between 18 and 35 years old in good health.

This clone turned up a few times. Other nucleotide sequences in the sample specify the same CDR3. The rearrangement links TRBV5-6 to TRBJ2-3, with D uncertain. There are 11 residues in the CDR3. Germline V lookup: CDR1 SGHDT, CDR2 YYEEEE. The ends were cut back, 0 bases at V and 6 bases at J, with 2 bases in the middle. In DNA form, the CDR3 reads TGTGCCAGCAGCTTGGTGGATACGCAGTATTTT. Its translation: CASSLVDTQYF.

The chain has TRBV28 and TRBJ1-2, with D uncertain. The V gene's germline CDR1 is MDHEN and CDR2 SYDVKM. The CDR3 spans 12 residues. V lost 4 bases to trimming and J lost 1 base, with 4 bases between them. The chain's CDR3 is CASSYINYGYTF. CDR3 DNA: TGTGCCAGCAGTTACATTAACTATGGCTACACCTTC.